This record looks at one TCR beta chain sequence and its context. Its antigen is not known. This specimen comes from a study of Ad26.COV2.S vaccination and SARS-CoV-2 variants. On the study more broadly: The Ad26.COV2.S arm of the COV1001 trial was where the donor was placed. The study's findings and limits: Recipients of either vaccine or placebo displayed similar breadth of non-spike TCRs.

Clones were read by immunoSEQ multiplex PCR, and TCRdb kept only the in-frame ones, dropping some. The data contain 350,000 to 450,000 clones, approximately 91% of them singletons. Treatment given: about 20 received Ad26.COV2.S at low or high dose, single or two shots; 5 received placebo; per-sample allocation not given. On day 63 after the first injection, vaccine and placebo recipients gave samples. Germline CDR1 and CDR2: MNHEY and SVGAGI. The V and J ends lost 1 base and 5 bases respectively, with 6 bases between them. This CDR3 is built from 13 residues. The J gene is TRBJ2-1, the V gene TRBV6-5; D is uncertain. This sample comprised peripheral blood, obtained in a trial of Ad26.COV2.S vaccine versus placebo. This receptor was identified in a person between 18 and 65 years old who received the Ad26.COV2.S COVID-19 vaccine or a placebo. For the CDR3, the DNA is TGTGCCAGCAGTTACTTCATCAACAATGAGCAGTTCTTC. This encodes CASSYFINNEQFF.